The source of this T cell receptor (beta chain) is a study of beta chain features in type 1 diabetes. Study-wide points: Type 1 diabetes patients had fewer VDJ junction insertions and more deletions. Highly expressing activated T cells could be over-counted with a cDNA template.

This clone turned up a few times. Its cognate antigen is unknown. Expressed TCRB transcripts were sequenced, since all the RNA that had been isolated was reverse transcribed. Assay: immunoSEQ multiplex PCR; the TCRdb copy retains only in-frame clones and omits some. The table records 130,000 to 150,000 clones, less than 8.5% of them present only once. This CDR3 comprises 16 residues. Germline V gene sequence: CDR1 SGHDN, CDR2 FVKESK. Trimming removed 2 bases from V and 7 bases from J, with 17 bases in between. One heparinised draw, averaging around 120 mL, was taken per donor. Sample: central memory CD4+ T cells from blood. V gene TRBV14 combines with J gene TRBJ2-2; maybe TRBD1 (6 bases). This TCR was sampled from a woman aged 25 to 39 in good health. The CDR3 region has the DNA TGTGCCAGCAGCCAATTGGGACATGACGAAGGCGGGGAGCTGTTTTTT. Translation: CASSQLGHDEGGELFF.